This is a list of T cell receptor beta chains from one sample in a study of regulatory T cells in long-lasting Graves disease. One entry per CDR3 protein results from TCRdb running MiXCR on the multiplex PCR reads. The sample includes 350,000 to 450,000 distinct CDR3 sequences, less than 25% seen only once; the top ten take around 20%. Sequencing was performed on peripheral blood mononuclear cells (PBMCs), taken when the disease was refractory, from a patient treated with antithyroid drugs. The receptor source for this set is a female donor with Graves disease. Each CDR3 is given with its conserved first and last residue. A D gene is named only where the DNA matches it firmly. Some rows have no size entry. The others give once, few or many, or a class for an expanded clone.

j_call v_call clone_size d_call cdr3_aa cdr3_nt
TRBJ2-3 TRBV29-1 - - CSVLGTDTQYF TGCAGCGTCCTTGGCACAGATACGCAGTATTTT
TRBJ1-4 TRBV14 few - CASSPLGQNEKLFF TGTGCCAGCAGCCCTTTGGGGCAGAATGAAAAACTGTTTTTT
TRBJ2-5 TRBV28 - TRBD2 CATNKRLAGVSGETQYF TGTGCCACAAACAAACGACTAGCGGGAGTTTCCGGAGAGACCCAGTACTTC
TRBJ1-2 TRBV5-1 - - CTSSLYSYSGYTF TGCACCAGCAGCTTGTACTCGTACTCTGGCTACACCTTC
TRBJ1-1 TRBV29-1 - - CSVDAGLEAFF TGCAGCGTGGACGCGGGATTAGAAGCTTTCTTT
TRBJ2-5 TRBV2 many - CASIGARQETQYF TGTGCCAGCATAGGGGCGAGGCAAGAGACCCAGTACTTC
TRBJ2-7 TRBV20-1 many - CSARDDLRYDRPSYEQYF TGCAGTGCTAGAGATGACTTGCGCTACGACCGGCCCTCCTACGAGCAGTACTTC
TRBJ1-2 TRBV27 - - CASSITGLNNYGYTF TGTGCCAGCAGTATTACAGGGCTAAATAACTATGGCTACACCTTC
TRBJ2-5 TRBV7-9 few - CASRIWEETQYF TGTGCCAGCCGAATTTGGGAAGAGACCCAGTACTTC
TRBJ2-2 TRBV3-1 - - CASSQGSANAGELFF TGTGCCAGCAGCCAGGGTAGCGCCAACGCCGGGGAGCTGTTTTTT
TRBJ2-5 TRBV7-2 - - CASSRTVRVETQYF TGTGCCAGCAGTCGGACCGTACGGGTTGAGACCCAGTACTTC
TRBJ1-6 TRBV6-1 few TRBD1 CASGQGGGSPLHF TGTGCCAGCGGACAGGGAGGCGGTTCACCCCTCCACTTT
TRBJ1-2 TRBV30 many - CAWSGKGGYTF TGTGCCTGGAGTGGGAAGGGTGGCTACACCTTC
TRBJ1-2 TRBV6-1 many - CASSLLANYGYTF TGTGCCAGCAGCCTCTTAGCTAACTATGGCTACACCTTC
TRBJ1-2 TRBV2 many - CASSRTPNYGYTF TGTGCCAGCAGTCGCACACCTAACTATGGCTACACCTTC
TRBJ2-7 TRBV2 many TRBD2 CASSDRLATSSYEQYF TGTGCCAGCAGTGACCGACTAGCGACAAGCTCCTACGAGCAGTACTTC
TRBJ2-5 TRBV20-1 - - CSALGGSRGRGETQYF TGCAGTGCCTTGGGGGGGAGCAGGGGCCGGGGCGAGACCCAGTACTTC
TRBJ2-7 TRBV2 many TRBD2 CASSTLSGGLQYF TGTGCCAGCAGCACCCTTTCGGGGGGGTTGCAGTACTTC
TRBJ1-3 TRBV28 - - CASSLSYSGNTIYF TGTGCCAGCAGTCTGAGTTACTCTGGAAACACCATATATTTT
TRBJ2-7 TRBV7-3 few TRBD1 CASSQGADGYEQYF TGTGCCAGCAGCCAGGGGGCCGACGGGTACGAGCAGTACTTC
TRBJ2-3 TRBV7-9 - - CASSPSTTDTQYF TGTGCCAGCAGCCCCTCTACCACAGATACGCAGTATTTT
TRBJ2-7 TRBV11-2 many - CASSLDLPSYEQYF TGTGCCAGCAGCTTAGACCTCCCCTCCTACGAGCAGTACTTC
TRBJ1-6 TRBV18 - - CASSPSRGRDSPLHF TGTGCCAGCTCACCAAGTCGTGGAAGGGATTCACCCCTCCACTTT
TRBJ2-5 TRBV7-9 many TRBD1 CASSPDRGRETQYF TGTGCCAGCAGCCCAGACAGGGGTAGAGAGACCCAGTACTTC
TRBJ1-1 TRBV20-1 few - CSARTGPEAFF TGCAGTGCACGAACAGGGCCTGAAGCTTTCTTT
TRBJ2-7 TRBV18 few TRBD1 CASSPSGSGGGEQYF TGTGCCAGCTCACCAAGTGGATCAGGGGGTGGGGAGCAGTACTTC
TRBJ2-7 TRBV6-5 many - CASSYSFRGADHEQYF TGTGCCAGCAGTTACTCCTTCAGGGGGGCCGACCACGAGCAGTACTTC
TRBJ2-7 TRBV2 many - CASSLNYEQYF TGTGCCAGCAGCCTAAACTACGAGCAGTACTTC
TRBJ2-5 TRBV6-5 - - CAGSFGSPQETQYF TGTGCCGGCAGTTTCGGGAGTCCCCAAGAGACCCAGTACTTC
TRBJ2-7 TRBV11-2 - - CASSLSSLWEQYF TGTGCCAGCAGCTTAAGCAGCCTGTGGGAGCAGTACTTC